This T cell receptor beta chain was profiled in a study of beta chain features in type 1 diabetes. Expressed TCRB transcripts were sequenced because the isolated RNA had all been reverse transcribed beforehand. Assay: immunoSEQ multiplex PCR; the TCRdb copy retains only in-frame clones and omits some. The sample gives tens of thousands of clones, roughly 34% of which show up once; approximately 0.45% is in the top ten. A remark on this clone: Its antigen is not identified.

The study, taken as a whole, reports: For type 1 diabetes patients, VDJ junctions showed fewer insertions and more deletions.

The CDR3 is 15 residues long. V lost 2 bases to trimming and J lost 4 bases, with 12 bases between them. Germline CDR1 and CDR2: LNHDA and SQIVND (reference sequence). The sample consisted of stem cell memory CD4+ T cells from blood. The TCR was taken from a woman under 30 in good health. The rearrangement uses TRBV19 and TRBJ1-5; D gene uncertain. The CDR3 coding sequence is TGTGCCAGTAGTATACGGAGCCAAAAAAATCAGCCCCAGCATTTT. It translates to CASSIRSQKNQPQHF.